The 27 T cell receptor beta chains reported below all come from one sample, sequenced in a study of blood T cell repertoires in COVID-19. Profiling relied on immunoSEQ multiplex PCR, and the TCRdb table lists in-frame clones only, not all of them. The repertoire holds about 50,000 clones, with 86% as singletons. Sequences were obtained from peripheral blood. These receptors all stem from a man aged 65 to 79 with acute or convalescent COVID-19.

The gene calls are TRBV27 and TRBJ1-4; D call uncertain. Germline V CDR1 and CDR2: MNHEY, SMNVEV (reference sequence). This CDR3 has 14 amino acids. Between the trimmed V and J ends, which lost 6 bases and 2 bases, there was a span of 10 bases. The CDR3 nucleotides read TGTGCCAGCAGGGGCGCGTCGACTAATGAAAAACTGTTTTTT. This sequence encodes CASRGASTNEKLFF.

The chain joins TRBV6-5 to TRBJ2-7, with D perhaps matching TRBD2 (6 bases). Deletions cut 7 bases from V and 6 bases from J, with 16 bases between. Germline values: CDR1 MNHEY, CDR2 SVGAGI. The CDR3 runs 13 residues. CDR3 sequence (DNA): TGTGCCAGCACCTCAATGTGGAGGGCCGAGCAGTACGTC. Amino acid sequence: CASTSMWRAEQYV.

V gene TRBV4-3 combines with J gene TRBJ1-2; TRBD1 matches at 7 bases. V was pared by 6 bases and J by 2 bases, with 3 bases of the junction left unmatched. There are 13 residues in the CDR3. Germline CDR1 LGHNA, CDR2 YSLEER. CDR3: CASSSQGNYGYTF. For the CDR3, the DNA is TGCGCCAGCAGTTCACAGGGGAACTATGGCTACACCTTC.

This clone was observed a single time. The gene calls are TRBV11-2 and TRBJ2-5; TRBD1 matches 11 bases. There are 16 residues in the CDR3. V gave up 5 bases and J gave up 4 bases; unmatched junction bases: 9. Germline V gene data show CDR1 as SGHAT and CDR2 as FQNNGV. The CDR3 reads CASSPRTGGAGETQYF. Here the CDR3 DNA reads TGTGCCAGCAGCCCCCGGACAGGGGGCGCAGGAGAGACCCAGTACTTC.

V gene TRBV20-1 combines with J gene TRBJ2-1; 8 bases agree with TRBD2. Germline V lookup: CDR1 DFQATT, CDR2 SNEGSKA (reference sequence). V was pared by 8 bases and J by 14 bases, with 11 bases of the junction left unmatched. This CDR3 comprises 11 residues. CDR3 sequence (DNA): TGCAGTCCCTATAACGGGACTAGAGAGTTCTTC. Translated: CSPYNGTREFF.

The chain is built from TRBV5-1 and TRBJ2-2, with D perhaps TRBD2 (6 bases). Germline CDR1 SGHRS, CDR2 YFSETQ. The CDR3 loop spans 16 amino acids. Trimming cost V 4 bases and J 2 bases, with 15 bases left between them. CDR3 in DNA: TGCGCCAGCAGCGGGAGGAGATCGGCAAACACCGGGGAGCTGTTTTTT. Protein sequence: CASSGRRSANTGELFF.

This chain connects TRBV16 to TRBJ2-2, with D unclear. Germline V lookup: CDR1 KGHSY, CDR2 FQNENV. The length of the CDR3 is 14 residues. Trimming pared 5 bases from V and 1 base from J, leaving 8 bases between. Written as DNA, the CDR3 is TGTGCCAGCAGCTCTCACAGGAACACCGGGGAGCTGTTTTTT. As protein: CASSSHRNTGELFF. The full variable domain, its missing parts supplied by reference TRBV16 and TRBJ2-2, is GEEVAQTPKHLVRGEGQKAKLYCAPIKGHSYVFWYQQVLKNEFKFLISFQNENVFDETGMPKERFSAKCLPNSPCSLEIQATKLEDSAVYFCASSSHRNTGELFFGEGSRLTVL.

V usage is TRBV7-2 and J usage is TRBJ1-2; possible D gene TRBD1, 6 bases. The CDR3 loop spans 16 amino acids. Germline CDR1 SGHTA, CDR2 FQGNSA. V lost 5 bases and J 2 bases, leaving 18 bases between the germline ends. Here the CDR3 DNA reads TGTGCCAGCAGCGCCCCGGGACAAACCAACAACTATGGCTACACCTTC. Protein product: CASSAPGQTNNYGYTF.

This sequence joins TRBV5-1 and TRBJ2-1; 8 positions match TRBD2. CDR3 length: 15 residues. Germline V gene data show CDR1 as SGHRS and CDR2 as YFSETQ. With V trimmed by 4 bases and J by 3 bases, 6 bases remained unmatched. Here the CDR3 DNA reads TGCGCCAGCAGCATACTGACTAGCGTCTACAATGAGCAGTTCTTC. It translates to CASSILTSVYNEQFF.

The CDR3 nucleotides are TGTGCCAGCAGCTTGTCTTTAGCCCTAGCAAACTATGGCTACACCTTC. This sequence encodes CASSLSLALANYGYTF. The V gene is TRBV7-2, the J gene TRBJ1-2; no clear D gene. CDR1 and CDR2 (germline): SGHTA, FQGNSA. The CDR3 length is 16 residues. V shed 3 bases and J shed 2 bases, with 16 bases lying between them.

The chain has TRBV9 and TRBJ2-1; a weak D match, TRBD1 (5 bases). The ends were cut back, 0 bases at V and 3 bases at J, with 7 bases in the middle. The germline V gene encodes CDR1 SGDLS and CDR2 YYNGEE. There are 14 residues in the CDR3. CDR3 DNA: TGTGCCAGCAGCGTAGAGGGGCTCTACAATGAGCAGTTCTTC. Its translation is CASSVEGLYNEQFF.

The gene calls are TRBV11-3 and TRBJ2-6; 8 bases agree with TRBD1. Germline values: CDR1 SGHNT, CDR2 YENEEA. The length of the CDR3 is 17 residues. The trim removed 5 bases at V and 0 bases at J, leaving 6 bases unmatched. The CDR3 here is CASSPGTGTSGANVLTF. The CDR3 bases are TGTGCCAGCAGCCCCGGGACAGGCACCTCTGGGGCCAACGTCCTGACTTTC. Based on the CDR3 plus reference TRBV11-3 and TRBJ2-6, the full variable domain is EAGVVQSPRYKIIEKKQPVAFWCNPISGHNTLYWYLQNLGQGPELLIRYENEEAVDDSQLPKDRFSAERLKGVDSTLKIQPAELGDSAVYLCASSPGTGTSGANVLTFGAGSRLTVL.

The chain recombines TRBV7-2 with TRBJ1-1; a possible D gene is TRBD1 (5 bases). Germline values: CDR1 SGHTA, CDR2 FQGNSA. The CDR3 contains 17 residues. The V and J ends lost 3 bases and 4 bases respectively, with 21 bases between them. CDR3 nucleotides: TGTGCCAGCAGCTTCTTGACCGGAGGGGCGGTCGTCACTGAAGCTTTCTTT. Its protein product is CASSFLTGGAVVTEAFF.

The V and J genes are TRBV7-8 and TRBJ2-5; D is ambiguous. The CDR3 spans 13 residues. Germline CDR1 SGHVS, CDR2 FQNEAQ. V lost 7 bases and J 2 bases, leaving 11 bases between the germline ends. The CDR3 is CASNPGSQETQYF. DNA of the CDR3: TGTGCCAGCAACCCCGGGTCGCAAGAGACCCAGTACTTC.

The chain uses TRBV13 and TRBJ2-5; D is undetermined. The V end lost 5 bases, the J end lost 2 bases, and 12 bases lay between the germline ends. The CDR3 consists of 14 residues. CDR1 is PRHDT and CDR2 is FYEKMQ in the germline V gene (reference sequence). The CDR3 region is CASSVQVVQETQYF. CDR3 coding DNA: TGTGCCAGCAGCGTCCAGGTAGTACAAGAGACCCAGTACTTC.

This clone was counted a few times. The chain couples TRBV28 to TRBJ2-3; TRBD1 agrees at 8 bases. The CDR3 sequence is 14 residues long. The V gene's germline CDR1 is MDHEN and CDR2 SYDVKM. V shed 6 bases, J shed 3 bases, and the junction held 5 bases outside the gene matches. CDR3 loop: CASSPGGVTDTQYF. The CDR3 region has the DNA TGTGCCAGCAGCCCAGGGGGCGTTACAGATACGCAGTATTTT.

This chain links TRBV10-3 with TRBJ2-3; TRBD2 matches 10 bases. CDR1 ENHRY and CDR2 SYGVKD come from the germline V gene. This CDR3 has 14 residues. V dropped 8 bases and J dropped 0; count of bases not matched to a gene: 2. CDR3 sequence: CAISSGGSTDTQYF. The CDR3 DNA is TGTGCCATCTCTAGCGGGGGCAGCACAGATACGCAGTATTTT.

The chain couples TRBV29-1 to TRBJ2-5; 9 nucleotides match TRBD1. The CDR3 is made up of 13 amino acids. Germline V gene sequence: CDR1 SQVTM, CDR2 ANQGSEA. With V trimmed by 2 bases and J by 4 bases, 2 bases remained unmatched. CDR3 region: CSVEKDRGETQYF. CDR3 sequence (DNA): TGCAGCGTTGAAAAGGACAGGGGAGAGACCCAGTACTTC.

V is TRBV4-2 and J is TRBJ1-3; D gene ambiguous. Germline lookup yields CDR1 LGHNA and CDR2 YNFKEQ. The CDR3 loop spans 17 amino acids. Trimming took 4 bases from V and 0 from J, leaving 16 bases between them. In DNA form, the CDR3 reads TGTGCCAGCAGCCCAGAGGTCCTCCCGAGCTCTGGAAACACCATATATTTT. Its translation: CASSPEVLPSSGNTIYF.

The rearrangement joins TRBV5-5 to TRBJ1-2; TRBD1 might be the D (6 bases). Trimming took off 1 base at V and 2 bases at J, with 12 bases between the two ends. Germline V CDR1 and CDR2: SGHKS, YYEKEE (reference sequence). The CDR3 spans 15 residues. The CDR3 nucleotides are TGTGCCAGCAGCTTGTCCGGCAGGGGAAACTATGGCTACACCTTC. It translates to CASSLSGRGNYGYTF.

The V gene is TRBV12-3 or TRBV12-4, the J gene TRBJ2-2; D perhaps matches TRBD1 (5 bases). Deletions cut 6 bases from V and 5 bases from J, with 10 bases between. The CDR3 totals 13 residues. The CDR3 here is CASREQATGELFF. The CDR3 coding sequence is TGTGCCAGCAGAGAACAGGCAACCGGGGAGCTGTTTTTT.

The rearrangement uses TRBV3-1 (or the pseudogene TRBV3-2) and TRBJ1-6; weak D call: TRBD1 (6 bases). Germline CDR1 reads LGHDT; CDR2 reads YNNKEL (reference sequence). The germline V and J ends were trimmed by 4 bases and 14 bases, with 21 bases remaining between them. The CDR3 runs 15 residues. CDR3 sequence: CASSPQQGQDIALHF. The CDR3 nucleotides read TGTGCCAGCAGCCCTCAACAGGGTCAAGATATAGCCCTCCACTTT.

The chain links TRBV5-1 to TRBJ2-1; D ambiguous. In germline, CDR1 is SGHRS, CDR2 YFSETQ. CDR3 length: 13 amino acids. With 4 bases removed from V and 8 bases from J, the gap between germline ends came to 13 bases. In nucleotides, the CDR3 is TGCGCCAGCAGCCCTGCAGTCAGTGATGAGCAGTTCTTC. Translating gives CASSPAVSDEQFF.

V and J are TRBV24-1 and TRBJ2-7; TRBD2 aligns across 14 bases. Losses at the gene ends were 4 bases for V and 4 bases for J; bases not matched to a gene: 5. CDR3 length: 16 residues. The V gene's germline CDR1 is KGHDR and CDR2 SFDVKD. This CDR3 reads CATSDRTSGRIYEQYF. The CDR3 DNA is TGTGCCACCAGTGACCGGACTAGCGGGAGGATTTACGAGCAGTACTTC.

The chain joins TRBV9 to TRBJ1-1; 7 nucleotides match TRBD1. There are 13 residues in the CDR3. The germline V gene encodes CDR1 SGDLS and CDR2 YYNGEE. V was pared by 4 bases and J by 6 bases, with 6 bases of the junction left unmatched. CDR3 sequence reads: CASSTRQGSEAFF. CDR3 coding DNA: TGTGCCAGCAGCACACGACAGGGATCTGAAGCTTTCTTT.

About this clone itself: Within the sample, other DNA sequences also encode this same CDR3. V and J are TRBV24-1 and TRBJ2-7; 10 positions agree with TRBD2. The CDR3 loop spans 16 amino acids. The germline V gene encodes CDR1 KGHDR and CDR2 SFDVKD. With V trimmed by 3 bases and J by 2 bases, 6 bases remained unmatched. CDR3 bases: TGTGCCACCAGTGATAGCAGGACTAGCGGAGCCTACGAGCAGTACTTC. It translates to CATSDSRTSGAYEQYF.

This sequence joins TRBV9 and TRBJ2-2; 10 nucleotides line up with TRBD2. Trimming removed 0 bases from V and 5 bases from J; junction bases left unmatched: 1. This CDR3 spans 15 amino acids. Germline V CDR1 and CDR2: SGDLS, YYNGEE. DNA of the CDR3: TGTGCCAGCAGCGTAGCGACTAGCGGGACCGGGGAGCTGTTTTTT. Protein sequence: CASSVATSGTGELFF. Combining the CDR3 with reference TRBV9 and TRBJ2-2 gives the whole variable domain DSGVTQTPKHLITATGQRVTLRCSPRSGDLSVYWYQQSLDQGLQFLIQYYNGEERAKGNILERFSAQQFPDLHSELNLSSLELGDSALYFCASSVATSGTGELFFGEGSRLTVL.